This TCR beta chain was sequenced for a study of blood T cell repertoires in COVID-19. Method: immunoSEQ multiplex PCR; TCRdb's copy keeps in-frame clones and lacks some. The sample gives approximately 310,000 clones, around 87% of which show up once; 1% is in the top ten. Between the trimmed V and J ends, which lost 3 bases and 2 bases, there was a span of 17 bases. This CDR3 has 17 residues. Germline assignment: CDR1 MDHEN and CDR2 SYDVKM. The origin of this receptor is a man aged 45 to 65 with active or convalescent COVID-19. Sequences were obtained from peripheral blood. The rearrangement uses TRBV28 and TRBJ1-3; D not certain. This chain's CDR3 is CASSLDVEGLAGNTIYF. CDR3 coding DNA: TGTGCCAGCAGTTTGGATGTAGAGGGCCTTGCTGGAAACACCATATATTTT.